This T cell receptor beta chain was recorded in a study of regulatory T cells in long-lasting Graves disease. Study-wide findings and caveats: New patients shared fewer public clonotypes (roughly 1,000) than persistent patients did (roughly 2,600). Persistent cases of Graves' showed reduced TCR diversity relative to newly diagnosed patients. With persistent disease, TRBV28, TRBJ1-2 and TRBJ2-5 were the favored segments.

With iRepertoire HTBI primers and Arm-PCR of CDR3 regions, TCR beta libraries were built. TCRdb processed the multiplex PCR reads anew with MiXCR; each CDR3 protein has one entry. The sample has approximately 360,000 distinct CDR3 sequences, approximately 25% seen once; the top ten hold less than 30%. Germline V gene data show CDR1 as DFQATT and CDR2 as SNEGSKA (reference sequence). The CDR3 contains 16 residues. V gave up 5 bases and J gave up 2 bases; unmatched junction bases: 11. In the case of this clonotype: Its target is not known.

As for time point: persistent/refractory GD, antithyroid drugs over 5 years with positive TRAb. PBMC-extracted RNA yielded the TCR library. Sequenced here: peripheral blood mononuclear cells (PBMCs), sampled when the disease was refractory, from a patient treated with antithyroid drugs. The sequence was collected from a woman between 40 and 55 years old with Graves disease. This chain connects TRBV20-1 to TRBJ1-5; 8 nucleotides match TRBD1. The CDR3 reads CSAVSGGNVGNQPQHF. The CDR3 DNA sequence: TGCAGTGCTGTCTCAGGGGGCAATGTGGGCAATCAGCCCCAGCATTTT.